This T cell receptor (beta chain) was documented in a study of T cells in Graves' hyperthyroidism and ophthalmopathy. Study-level information: Before any treatment, at initial diagnosis, peripheral blood was collected.

As to this clonotype: The conserved phenylalanine or tryptophan is not found at the CDR3 terminus, so this likely reflects a read error.

Out of over 7.5 ml of fresh peripheral blood came the PBMCs. This CDR3 has 14 amino acids. Per the germline V gene, CDR1 is SEHNR and CDR2 is FQNEAQ (reference sequence). Between the trimmed V and J ends, which lost 5 bases and 1 base, there was a span of 9 bases. RNA transcripts were the template for amplifying TCR beta CDR3 regions. First-round RT-PCR of the TCR CDR3 relied on the HTBI primer set. Each CDR3 protein is one row after TCRdb ran MiXCR on the multiplex PCR reads. The sample gives approximately 740,000 distinct CDR3 sequences, roughly 15% of which show up once; roughly 10% is in the top ten.

This clonotype was obtained from a woman between 18 and 30 years old with Graves' hyperthyroidism. Sequenced: blood. V and J are TRBV7-9 and TRBJ1-3; D is undetermined. CDR3 sequence: CASSPTGSGNTIYL. CDR3 sequence (DNA): TGTGCCAGCAGCCCTACGGGGTCTGGAAACACCATATATCTT.